The rows below give T cell receptor beta chains drawn from one sample of a study of blood T cells in healthy people across ages. Via MiXCR, TCRdb re-called the 5' RACE reads, giving one row per CDR3 protein. The data show roughly 800,000 distinct CDR3 sequences, with about a quarter seen just once and about 3% held by the top ten. These data also formed part of another study, on T cells of mothers and their children.

Sequences were obtained from blood. These receptors came from a boy aged 5-17 years in good health. The CDR3 runs from the conserved cysteine through the conserved F or W. Fields, in order: CDR3 DNA, CDR3 protein, V gene, J gene, clone size, CDR3 length, D gene. D genes are given only for firm matches. The size entry is marked missing in some rows and otherwise reads once, few, many or a size class.

TGTGCCAGCAGTTTAAAGAGGTTCACTGAAGCTTTCTTT	CASSLKRFTEAFF	TRBV27	TRBJ1-1	few	13	.
TGTGCCGCAGCTATTCGAGGGAACACTGAAGCTTTCTTT	CAAAIRGNTEAFF	TRBV6-5	TRBJ1-1	.	13	.
TGTGCCAGCAGTCGGGGAGGGGATAGTTATGAGCAGTTCTTC	CASSRGGDSYEQFF	TRBV12-3/TRBV12-4	TRBJ2-1	.	14	TRBD2
TGCAGCGTTAGCCGGGACAGGGACTCCTACGAGCAGTGCTTC	CSVSRDRDSYEQCF	TRBV29-1	TRBJ2-7	.	14	TRBD1
TGTGCCAGCAGCTTAGCGCCCAGTCTCCAGGGAAACATTCAGTACTTC	CASSLAPSLQGNIQYF	TRBV7-2	TRBJ2-4	few	16	.
TGCGCCAGCAGCTTGGGATCTAGCGGGGGTCAGTACGAGCAGTACTTC	CASSLGSSGGQYEQYF	TRBV5-1	TRBJ2-7	.	16	TRBD2
TGTGCCACCAGTGAAAGCAATAAGGCCTGGGACATTCAGTACTTC	CATSESNKAWDIQYF	TRBV10-3	TRBJ2-4	.	15	.
TGTGCCAGCAGTTTTTATCAAGGGGGCGTTGGGGCCAAAAACATTCAGTACTTC	CASSFYQGGVGAKNIQYF	TRBV28	TRBJ2-4	few	18	TRBD1
TGCGCCAGCAGCTTGGACCGAAGCGGGGGGGGGCTCCAAGAGACCCAGTACTTC	CASSLDRSGGGLQETQYF	TRBV5-1	TRBJ2-5	few	18	TRBD2
TGCGCCAGCAGCCTCTCAGGGGACGGGGAGCTGTTTTTT	CASSLSGDGELFF	TRBV5-1	TRBJ2-2	few	13	.
TGTGCCAACGACCTCGGGGTCGGGACTGAAGCTTTCTTT	CANDLGVGTEAFF	TRBV2	TRBJ1-1	.	13	.
TGCGCCAGCAGCCCCCCCCAGGGGGCCGCGAACACTGGAGCTTTCTTT	CASSPPQGAANTGAFF	TRBV5-1	TRBJ1-1	.	16	TRBD1
TGTGCCAGCAGCCAAGATTGGACTGAAGCTTTCTTT	CASSQDWTEAFF	TRBV14	TRBJ1-1	few	12	.
TGTGCCAGCAGTTGCTCGGGGGGGAACACTGAAGCTTTCTTT	CASSCSGGNTEAFF	TRBV6-6	TRBJ1-1	few	14	.
TGTGCCAGCAGCTCTCCACTGTACAATGAGCAGTTCTTC	CASSSPLYNEQFF	TRBV14	TRBJ2-1	few	13	.
TGTGCCAGCAGCCAGGCGGGGGACTACAATGAGCAGTTCTTC	CASSQAGDYNEQFF	TRBV3-1	TRBJ2-1	few	14	TRBD2
TGTGCCAGCAGTTGGAACGCCGCCACAGATACGCAGTATTTT	CASSWNAATDTQYF	TRBV28	TRBJ2-3	few	14	.
TGTGTCAGCAGGCGCGGAGAGACCCAGTACTTC	CVSRRGETQYF	TRBV27	TRBJ2-5	.	11	.
TGCAGCGCTGCTCAGGGGGTTGAAGAGACCCAGTACTTC	CSAAQGVEETQYF	TRBV29-1	TRBJ2-5	.	13	TRBD1
TGCGCCAGCAGTGAGTCTAGCGGGATGGAAGATACGCAGTATTTT	CASSESSGMEDTQYF	TRBV10-2	TRBJ2-3	.	15	TRBD2
TGTGCCAGCAGCGGATATGAAGACGATTTCCTCGGCTACACCTTC	CASSGYEDDFLGYTF	TRBV3-1	TRBJ1-2	few	15	.
TGTGCCAGCACCCATGTGGGGGTGGGTACCTACGAGCAGTACTTC	CASTHVGVGTYEQYF	TRBV28	TRBJ2-7	.	15	.
TGTGCCATCAGTGAAGCCTTAGCTAACTATGGCTACACCTTC	CAISEALANYGYTF	TRBV10-3	TRBJ1-2	.	14	.
TGTGCCAGCAGTGACCATCCCCACTACGAGCAGTACTTC	CASSDHPHYEQYF	TRBV25-1	TRBJ2-7	.	13	.
TGCGCCAGCAGCTTGAGTGCTGGAGGCAGTACTTCTAACTATGGCTACACCTTC	CASSLSAGGSTSNYGYTF	TRBV5-1	TRBJ1-2	once	18	.
TGCAGCGTTGACGAGCAACGGGGGTTGGGGGGGAGCGCAGATACGCAGTATTTT	CSVDEQRGLGGSADTQYF	TRBV29-1	TRBJ2-3	few	18	TRBD2
TGTGCCAGCACCCAGGGGCAGCAAGAGACCCAGTACTTC	CASTQGQQETQYF	TRBV5-4	TRBJ2-5	few	13	.
TGTGCCATCAGCCCCTTGGGGACAGGGCCCTCCTACGAGCAGTACTTC	CAISPLGTGPSYEQYF	TRBV10-3	TRBJ2-7	few	16	TRBD1
TGTGCCAGCAGCTTATGGAGCGGGGGGGTCGATGAGCAGTTCTTC	CASSLWSGGVDEQFF	TRBV7-2	TRBJ2-1	.	15	TRBD2
TGCAGCGTCCCCGCGACAGGGGGAAAGACCCAGTACTTC	CSVPATGGKTQYF	TRBV29-1	TRBJ2-5	.	13	TRBD1
TGCAGTGCTGGTGGTGTAGCCAAAAACATTCAGTACTTC	CSAGGVAKNIQYF	TRBV20-1	TRBJ2-4	many	13	.
TGTGCCAGCAGCTCCCTAACGGGGCCGGCTTTCTTT	CASSSLTGPAFF	TRBV7-9	TRBJ1-1	.	12	.
TGCAGCGTTGAAGGAAGATTTTCGGCCTCTGGAAACACCATATATTTT	CSVEGRFSASGNTIYF	TRBV29-1	TRBJ1-3	.	16	.
TGTGCCAGCTCACCACAAAGGTGGGGCGAGCAGTACTTC	CASSPQRWGEQYF	TRBV18	TRBJ2-7	.	13	.
TGTGCCAGCAAACTCACCGGGACAGGGAGACTCCCCCCAGCGTTCTTC	CASKLTGTGRLPPAFF	TRBV28	TRBJ2-1	.	16	TRBD1
TGTGCCAGCAGCGCCGGACAGGGAATATTCTATGGCTACACCTTC	CASSAGQGIFYGYTF	TRBV6-2/TRBV6-3	TRBJ1-2	.	15	TRBD1
TGTGCCAGCTCGCCCAGGGGGGTCGACACTGAAGCTTTCTTT	CASSPRGVDTEAFF	TRBV18	TRBJ1-1	few	14	TRBD1
TGTGCCAGCACATCCTCAATCTCTGGAAACACCATATATTTT	CASTSSISGNTIYF	TRBV3-1	TRBJ1-3	few	14	.
TGTGCCAGCAGCTTATGGGGGACAAACTCCTACGAGCAGTACTTC	CASSLWGTNSYEQYF	TRBV7-8	TRBJ2-7	few	15	.
TGCGCCAGCAGAAAAACAGGGTCTGATTCACCCCTCCACTTT	CASRKTGSDSPLHF	TRBV5-1	TRBJ1-6	few	14	.
TGTGCCAGCAGCGTAGATACAGATTCCTACGAGCAGTACTTC	CASSVDTDSYEQYF	TRBV9	TRBJ2-7	few	14	.
TGTGCCAGCAGTCCAGAAGGGGGGCGGGCCAACAATGAGCAGTTCTTC	CASSPEGGRANNEQFF	TRBV3-1	TRBJ2-1	few	16	.
TGTGCCTGGAGGAGGGCAGGGAGCTCCTACGAGCAGTACTTC	CAWRRAGSSYEQYF	TRBV30	TRBJ2-7	few	14	.
TGTGCCAGCAATTCCGTCGGAAACACCATATATTTT	CASNSVGNTIYF	TRBV2	TRBJ1-3	.	12	.
TGTGCCAGCAGCCCGTATATGTCAGGGTATCCTCAGCCCCAGCATTTT	CASSPYMSGYPQPQHF	TRBV3-1	TRBJ1-5	.	16	.
TGTGCCAGCGGCTTAGGGACAGGGAAAGAGACCCAGTACTTC	CASGLGTGKETQYF	TRBV7-7	TRBJ2-5	few	14	TRBD1
TGCAGCGTTGAAGCCGGGACGGGTCAGCCCCAGCATTTT	CSVEAGTGQPQHF	TRBV29-1	TRBJ1-5	few	13	.
TGCAGTGCTAGAGATGGGGAGGGAAAGGAGACCCAGTACTTC	CSARDGEGKETQYF	TRBV20-1	TRBJ2-5	.	14	TRBD2
TGTGCCAGCAGCCAAAATAGGGGCAATCAGCCCCAGCATTTT	CASSQNRGNQPQHF	TRBV3-1	TRBJ1-5	few	14	.
TGTGCCAGCAGTTTGGACAGGGTTGACGAAAAACTGTTTTTT	CASSLDRVDEKLFF	TRBV28	TRBJ1-4	few	14	TRBD1
TGCGCCAGCAGCTTGAGGGCGACAAGGCAGGGGCGAGAGACCCAGTACTTC	CASSLRATRQGRETQYF	TRBV5-1	TRBJ2-5	.	17	.
TGTGCCAGCAGTTTACGGCGGGTGAATACTGAAGCTTTCTTT	CASSLRRVNTEAFF	TRBV27	TRBJ1-1	.	14	.
TGCAGCGTTGATGGACAGGGGACTCTCTATGGCTACACCTTC	CSVDGQGTLYGYTF	TRBV29-1	TRBJ1-2	.	14	TRBD1
TGTGCCAGCAGTTACTCTCTAGGACGCGAGACCCAGTACTTC	CASSYSLGRETQYF	TRBV6-6	TRBJ2-5	.	14	.
TGTGCCAGCAGCTTTCTCCCTGAAGCTTTCTTT	CASSFLPEAFF	TRBV7-9	TRBJ1-1	few	11	.
TGTGCCAGCAGTCGAACGGGGGATCGCACAGATACGCAGTATTTT	CASSRTGDRTDTQYF	TRBV9	TRBJ2-3	once	15	.
TGTGCTAGTGGTTTGTGGGCAGACCAAGAGACCCAGTACTTC	CASGLWADQETQYF	TRBV12-5	TRBJ2-5	once	14	.
TGTGCCAGCAGCTTGGTCGCAGGGAGGGGGACAGAGACCCAGTACTTC	CASSLVAGRGTETQYF	TRBV5-6	TRBJ2-5	.	16	.
TGCAGTGCGGACCGGGACAGGGACCTTGGCTACACCTTC	CSADRDRDLGYTF	TRBV20-1	TRBJ1-2	.	13	TRBD1
TGCAGTGCTCCTACTAGCGGGAGCACAGATACGCAGTATTTT	CSAPTSGSTDTQYF	TRBV20-1	TRBJ2-3	few	14	TRBD2